The source of this TCR beta chain is a study of shared clonotypes between healthy human individuals. Sequencing was performed with immunoSEQ multiplex PCR; in TCRdb, only in-frame clones are kept and a portion is missing. The profile shows about 2.3 million clones, around 93% of them singletons. This clone was picked up one time. Germline V gene data show CDR1 as LNHDA and CDR2 as SQIVND (reference sequence). V was shortened by 5 bases and J by 4 bases, with 15 bases between the two germline ends. There are 14 residues in the CDR3. Sequences were obtained from naive CD4+ T cells from PBMCs. Described subset: CD45RA+ positively selected. The TCR was taken from a man between 18 and 29 years old in good health. Some clones in this sample may be carry-over from other donors' samples. V gene TRBV19 combines with J gene TRBJ2-7, with D tentatively TRBD1 or TRBD2 (6 bases each). The CDR3 nucleotides are TGTGCCAGTAGTCCTCCGGGGGCTAGATACGAGCAGTACTTC. This codes for CASSPPGARYEQYF.